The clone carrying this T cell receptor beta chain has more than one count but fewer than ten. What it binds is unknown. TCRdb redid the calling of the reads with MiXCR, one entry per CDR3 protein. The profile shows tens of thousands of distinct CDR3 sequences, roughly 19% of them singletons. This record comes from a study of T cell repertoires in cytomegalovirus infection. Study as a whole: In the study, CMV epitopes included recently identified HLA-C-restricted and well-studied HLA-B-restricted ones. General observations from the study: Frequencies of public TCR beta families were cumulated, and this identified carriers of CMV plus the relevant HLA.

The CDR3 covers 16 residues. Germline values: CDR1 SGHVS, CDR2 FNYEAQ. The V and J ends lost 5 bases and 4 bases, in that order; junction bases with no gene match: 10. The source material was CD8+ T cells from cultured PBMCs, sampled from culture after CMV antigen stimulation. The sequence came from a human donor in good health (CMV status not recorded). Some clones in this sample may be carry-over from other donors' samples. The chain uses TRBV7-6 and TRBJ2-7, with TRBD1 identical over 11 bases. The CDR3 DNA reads TGTGCCAGCAGCCCCGGGACAGGGGGATATTCTTACGAGCAGTACTTC. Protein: CASSPGTGGYSYEQYF.